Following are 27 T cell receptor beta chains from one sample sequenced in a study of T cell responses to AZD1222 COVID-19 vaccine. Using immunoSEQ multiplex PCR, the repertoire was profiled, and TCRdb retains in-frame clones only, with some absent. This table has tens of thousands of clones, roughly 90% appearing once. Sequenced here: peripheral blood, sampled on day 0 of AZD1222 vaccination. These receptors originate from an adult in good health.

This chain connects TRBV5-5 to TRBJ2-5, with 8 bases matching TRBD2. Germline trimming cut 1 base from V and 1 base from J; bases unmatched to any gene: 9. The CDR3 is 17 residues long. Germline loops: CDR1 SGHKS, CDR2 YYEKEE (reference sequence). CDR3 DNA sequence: TGTGCCAGCAGCTTGAGGCGGAGCGGGGGAGGCCAAGAGACCCAGTACTTC. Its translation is CASSLRRSGGGQETQYF.

The CDR3 DNA is TGTGCCAGCAGCCAAGGGCGGGGACAGGGGGATGGCTACACCTTC. As protein: CASSQGRGQGDGYTF. V gene TRBV4-2 combines with J gene TRBJ1-2; 11 nucleotides align to TRBD1. V lost 1 base and J lost 6; bases outside the gene matches: 4. CDR3 length: 15 residues. Germline CDR1 is LGHNA and CDR2 is YNFKEQ.

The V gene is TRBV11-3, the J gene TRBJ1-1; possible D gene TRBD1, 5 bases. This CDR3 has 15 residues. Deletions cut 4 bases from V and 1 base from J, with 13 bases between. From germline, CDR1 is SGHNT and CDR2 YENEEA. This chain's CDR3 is CASSSRFRANTEAFF. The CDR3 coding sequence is TGTGCCAGCAGCTCTAGGTTCAGGGCGAACACTGAAGCTTTCTTT. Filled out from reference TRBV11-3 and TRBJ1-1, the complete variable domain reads EAGVVQSPRYKIIEKKQPVAFWCNPISGHNTLYWYLQNLGQGPELLIRYENEEAVDDSQLPKDRFSAERLKGVDSTLKIQPAELGDSAVYLCASSSRFRANTEAFFGQGTRLTVV.

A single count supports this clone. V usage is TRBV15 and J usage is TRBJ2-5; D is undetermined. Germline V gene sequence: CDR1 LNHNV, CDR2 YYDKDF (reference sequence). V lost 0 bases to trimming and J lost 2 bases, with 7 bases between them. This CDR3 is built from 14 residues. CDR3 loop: CATSRDPTQETQYF. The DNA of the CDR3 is TGTGCCACCAGCAGAGATCCAACTCAAGAGACCCAGTACTTC.

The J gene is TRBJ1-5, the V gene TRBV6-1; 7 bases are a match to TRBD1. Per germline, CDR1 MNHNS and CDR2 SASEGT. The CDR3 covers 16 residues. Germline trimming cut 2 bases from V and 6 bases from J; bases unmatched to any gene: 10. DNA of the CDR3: TGTGCCAGCAGTGAACATAGTGTCAGGGGGTCTCAGCCCCAGCATTTT. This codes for CASSEHSVRGSQPQHF.

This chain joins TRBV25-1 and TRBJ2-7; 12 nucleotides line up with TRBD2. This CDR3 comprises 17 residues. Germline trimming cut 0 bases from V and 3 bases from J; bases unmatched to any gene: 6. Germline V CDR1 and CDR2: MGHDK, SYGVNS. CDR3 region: CASSEYDLAGGIYEQYF. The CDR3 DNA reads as TGTGCCAGCAGTGAATATGATCTAGCGGGAGGGATCTACGAGCAGTACTTC.

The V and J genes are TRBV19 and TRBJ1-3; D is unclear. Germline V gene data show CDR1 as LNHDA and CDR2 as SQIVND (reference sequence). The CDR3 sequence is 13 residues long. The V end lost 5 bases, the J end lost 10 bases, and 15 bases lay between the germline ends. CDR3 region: CASSPPPTGTIYF. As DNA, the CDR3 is TGTGCCAGTAGTCCGCCCCCGACCGGGACCATATATTTT. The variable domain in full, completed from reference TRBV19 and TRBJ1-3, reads DGGITQSPKYLFRKEGQNVTLSCEQNLNHDAMYWYRQDPGQGLRLIYYSQIVNDFQKGDIAEGYSVSREKKESFPLTVTSAQKNPTAFYLCASSPPPTGTIYFGEGSWLTVV.

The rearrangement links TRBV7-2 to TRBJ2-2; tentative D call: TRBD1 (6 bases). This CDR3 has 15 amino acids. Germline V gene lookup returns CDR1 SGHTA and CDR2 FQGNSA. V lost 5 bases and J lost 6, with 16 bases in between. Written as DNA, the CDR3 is TGTGCCAGCAGCAACGGGATCCCAGGGGCCGGGGAGCTGTTTTTT. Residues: CASSNGIPGAGELFF.

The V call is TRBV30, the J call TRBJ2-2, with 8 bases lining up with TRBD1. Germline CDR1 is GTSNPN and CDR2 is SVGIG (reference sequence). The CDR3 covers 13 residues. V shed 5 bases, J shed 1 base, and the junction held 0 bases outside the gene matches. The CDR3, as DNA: TGTGCCTGGGGGACAGGGAACACCGGGGAGCTGTTTTTT. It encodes CAWGTGNTGELFF.

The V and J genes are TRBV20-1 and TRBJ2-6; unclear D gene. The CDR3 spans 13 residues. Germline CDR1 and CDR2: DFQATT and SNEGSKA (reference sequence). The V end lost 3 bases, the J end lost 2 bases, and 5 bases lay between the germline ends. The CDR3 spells CSASHPGANVLTF. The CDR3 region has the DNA TGCAGTGCTAGTCACCCTGGGGCCAACGTCCTGACTTTC.

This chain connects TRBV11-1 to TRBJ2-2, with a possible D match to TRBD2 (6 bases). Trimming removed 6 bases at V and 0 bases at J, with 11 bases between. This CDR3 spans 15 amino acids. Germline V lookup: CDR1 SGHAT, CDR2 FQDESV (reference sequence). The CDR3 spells CASRPGGANTGELFF. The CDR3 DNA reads TGTGCCAGCAGGCCAGGCGGGGCGAACACCGGGGAGCTGTTTTTT.

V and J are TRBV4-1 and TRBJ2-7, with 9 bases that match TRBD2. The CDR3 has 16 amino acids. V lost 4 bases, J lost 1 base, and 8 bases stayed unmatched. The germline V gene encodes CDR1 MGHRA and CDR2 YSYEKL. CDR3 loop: CASSLTTSGPSYEQYF. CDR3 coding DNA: TGCGCCAGCAGCCTAACGACTAGCGGTCCGTCCTACGAGCAGTACTTC.

CDR3 loop: CSVETSYGYTF. The CDR3 DNA is TGCAGCGTTGAAACAAGCTATGGCTACACCTTC. The rearrangement joins TRBV29-1 to TRBJ1-2; D unclear. V was cut by 2 bases and J by 4 bases, with 5 bases left in between. The length of the CDR3 is 11 residues. Germline CDR1 reads SQVTM; CDR2 reads ANQGSEA.

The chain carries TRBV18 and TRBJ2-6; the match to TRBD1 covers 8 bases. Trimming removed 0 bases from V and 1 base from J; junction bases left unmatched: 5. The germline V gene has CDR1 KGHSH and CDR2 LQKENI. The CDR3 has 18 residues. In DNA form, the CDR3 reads TGTGCCAGCTCACCACCGGGACAGGTATCGTCTGGGGCCAACGTCCTGACTTTC. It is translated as CASSPPGQVSSGANVLTF.

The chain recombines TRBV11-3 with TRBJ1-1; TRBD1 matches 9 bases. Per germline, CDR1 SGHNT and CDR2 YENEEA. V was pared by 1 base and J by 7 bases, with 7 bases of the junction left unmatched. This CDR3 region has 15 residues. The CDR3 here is CASSLGQGERSEAFF. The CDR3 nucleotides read TGTGCCAGCAGCTTAGGACAGGGGGAACGGAGTGAAGCTTTCTTT. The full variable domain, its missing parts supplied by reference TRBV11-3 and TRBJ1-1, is EAGVVQSPRYKIIEKKQPVAFWCNPISGHNTLYWYLQNLGQGPELLIRYENEEAVDDSQLPKDRFSAERLKGVDSTLKIQPAELGDSAVYLCASSLGQGERSEAFFGQGTRLTVV.

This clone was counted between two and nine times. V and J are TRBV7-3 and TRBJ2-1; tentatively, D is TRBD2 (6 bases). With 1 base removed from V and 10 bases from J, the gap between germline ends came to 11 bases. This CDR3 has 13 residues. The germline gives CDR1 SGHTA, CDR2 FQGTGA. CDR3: CASSLIAGTEQFF. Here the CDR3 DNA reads TGTGCCAGCAGCTTAATCGCGGGGACGGAGCAGTTCTTC. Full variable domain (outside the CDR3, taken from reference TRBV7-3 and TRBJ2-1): GAGVSQTPSNKVTEKGKYVELRCDPISGHTALYWYRQSLGQGPEFLIYFQGTGAADDSGLPNDRFFAVRPEGSVSTLKIQRTERGDSAVYLCASSLIAGTEQFFGPGTRLTVL.

CDR3 sequence reads: CASSLYGTVNTEAFF. Here the CDR3 DNA reads TGTGCCAGCAGCTTATATGGGACAGTGAACACTGAAGCTTTCTTT. This chain connects TRBV7-8 to TRBJ1-1; 7 nucleotides align to TRBD1. Trimming removed 2 bases from V and 0 bases from J; junction bases left unmatched: 3. Germline CDR1 and CDR2: SGHVS and FQNEAQ. This CDR3 is built from 15 residues.

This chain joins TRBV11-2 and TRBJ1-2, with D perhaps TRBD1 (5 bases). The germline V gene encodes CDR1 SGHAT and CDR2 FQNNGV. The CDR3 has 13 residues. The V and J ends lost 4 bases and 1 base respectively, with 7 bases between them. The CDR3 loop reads CASSSDSNYGYTF. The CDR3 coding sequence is TGTGCCAGCAGCTCCGACAGTAACTATGGCTACACCTTC.

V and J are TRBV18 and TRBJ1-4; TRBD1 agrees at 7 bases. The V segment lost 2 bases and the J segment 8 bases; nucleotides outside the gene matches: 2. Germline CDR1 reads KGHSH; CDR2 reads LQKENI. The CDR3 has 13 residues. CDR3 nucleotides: TGTGCCAGCTCACCAGGACAGGAGGAAAAACTGTTTTTT. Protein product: CASSPGQEEKLFF.

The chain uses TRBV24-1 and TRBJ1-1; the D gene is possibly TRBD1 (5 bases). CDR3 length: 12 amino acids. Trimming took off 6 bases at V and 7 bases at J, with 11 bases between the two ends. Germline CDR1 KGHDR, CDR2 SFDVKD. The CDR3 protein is CATSPAGGEAFF. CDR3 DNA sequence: TGTGCCACCAGTCCTGCCGGGGGTGAAGCTTTCTTT.

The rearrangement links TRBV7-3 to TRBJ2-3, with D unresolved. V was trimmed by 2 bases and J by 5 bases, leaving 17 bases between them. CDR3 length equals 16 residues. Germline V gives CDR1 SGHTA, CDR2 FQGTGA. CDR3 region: CASSLSRASSQDTQYF. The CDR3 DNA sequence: TGTGCCAGCAGCTTATCACGGGCTTCCTCTCAAGATACGCAGTATTTT.

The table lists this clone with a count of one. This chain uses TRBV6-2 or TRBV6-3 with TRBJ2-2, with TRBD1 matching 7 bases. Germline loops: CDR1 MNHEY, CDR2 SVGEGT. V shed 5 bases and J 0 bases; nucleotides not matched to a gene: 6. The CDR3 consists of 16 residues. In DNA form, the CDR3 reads TGTGCCAGCAGTCCGGGGACAGCGACGAACACCGGGGAGCTGTTTTTT. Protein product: CASSPGTATNTGELFF.

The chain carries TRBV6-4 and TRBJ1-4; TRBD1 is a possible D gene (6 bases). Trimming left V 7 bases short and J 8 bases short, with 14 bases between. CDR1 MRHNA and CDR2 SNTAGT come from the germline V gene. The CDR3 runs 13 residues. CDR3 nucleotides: TGTGCCAGCATACAGGGAAGTGAAGAAAAACTGTTTTTT. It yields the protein CASIQGSEEKLFF.

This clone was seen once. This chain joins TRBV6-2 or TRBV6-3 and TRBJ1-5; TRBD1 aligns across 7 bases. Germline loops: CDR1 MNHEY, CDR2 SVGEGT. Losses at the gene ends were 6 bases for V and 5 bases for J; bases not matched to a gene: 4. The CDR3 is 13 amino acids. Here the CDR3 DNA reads TGTGCCAGCAGCTTTCAGGGGGATCAGCCCCAGCATTTT. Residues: CASSFQGDQPQHF.

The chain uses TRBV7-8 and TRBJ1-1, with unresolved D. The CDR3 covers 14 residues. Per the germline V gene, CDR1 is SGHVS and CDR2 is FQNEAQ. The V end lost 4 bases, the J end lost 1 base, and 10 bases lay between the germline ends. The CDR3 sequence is CASSSPPGNTEAFF. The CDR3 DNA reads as TGTGCCAGCAGCTCACCCCCGGGGAACACTGAAGCTTTCTTT. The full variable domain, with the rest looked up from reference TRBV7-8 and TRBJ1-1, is GAGVSQSPRYKVAKRGQDVALRCDPISGHVSLFWYQQALGQGPEFLTYFQNEAQLDKSGLPSDRFFAERPEGSVSTLKIQRTQQEDSAVYLCASSSPPGNTEAFFGQGTRLTVV.

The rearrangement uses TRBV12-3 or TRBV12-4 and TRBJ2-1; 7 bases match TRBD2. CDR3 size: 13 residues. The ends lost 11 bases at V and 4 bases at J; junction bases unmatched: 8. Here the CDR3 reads CACRREIYNEQFF. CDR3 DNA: TGTGCCTGTAGGCGGGAGATATACAATGAGCAGTTCTTC.

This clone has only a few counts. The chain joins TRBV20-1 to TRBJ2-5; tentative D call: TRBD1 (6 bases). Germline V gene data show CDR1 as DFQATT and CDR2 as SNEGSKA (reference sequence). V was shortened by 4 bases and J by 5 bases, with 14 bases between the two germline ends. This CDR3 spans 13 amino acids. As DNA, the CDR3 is TGCAGTGCTAATGAGGGGGTCGGGGAGACCCAGTACTTC. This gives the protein CSANEGVGETQYF.